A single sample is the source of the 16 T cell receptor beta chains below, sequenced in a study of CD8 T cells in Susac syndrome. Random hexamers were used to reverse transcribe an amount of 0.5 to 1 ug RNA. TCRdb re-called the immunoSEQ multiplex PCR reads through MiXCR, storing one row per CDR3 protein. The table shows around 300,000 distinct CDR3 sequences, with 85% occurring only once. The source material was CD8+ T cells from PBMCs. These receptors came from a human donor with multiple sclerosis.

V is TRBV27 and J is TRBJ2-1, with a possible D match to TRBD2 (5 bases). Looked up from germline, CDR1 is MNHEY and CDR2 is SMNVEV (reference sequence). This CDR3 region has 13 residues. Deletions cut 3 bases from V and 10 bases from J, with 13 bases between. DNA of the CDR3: TGTGCCAGCAGTTTTAATAGCGTGCGAGAGCAGTTCTTC. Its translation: CASSFNSVREQFF.

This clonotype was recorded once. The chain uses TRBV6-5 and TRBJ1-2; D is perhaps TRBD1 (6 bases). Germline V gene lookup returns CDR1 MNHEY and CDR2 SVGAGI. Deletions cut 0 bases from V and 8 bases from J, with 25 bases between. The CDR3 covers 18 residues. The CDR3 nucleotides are TGTGCCAGCAGTTACTCCTCTGGGCAGGGGAAGATGTTTTGGGGCTACACCTTC. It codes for CASSYSSGQGKMFWGYTF.

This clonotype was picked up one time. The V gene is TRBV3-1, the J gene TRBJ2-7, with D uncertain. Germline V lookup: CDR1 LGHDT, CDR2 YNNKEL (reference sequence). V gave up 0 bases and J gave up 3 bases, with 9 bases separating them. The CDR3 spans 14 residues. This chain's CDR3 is CASSQEPPSYEQYF. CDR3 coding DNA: TGTGCCAGCAGCCAAGAACCACCAAGCTACGAGCAGTACTTC.

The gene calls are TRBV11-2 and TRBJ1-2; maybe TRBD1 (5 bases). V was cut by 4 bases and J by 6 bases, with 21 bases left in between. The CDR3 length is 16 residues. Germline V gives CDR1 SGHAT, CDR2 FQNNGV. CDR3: CASSYGTYEVRNGYTF. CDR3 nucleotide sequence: TGTGCCAGCAGCTATGGGACCTACGAGGTTAGAAATGGCTACACCTTC.

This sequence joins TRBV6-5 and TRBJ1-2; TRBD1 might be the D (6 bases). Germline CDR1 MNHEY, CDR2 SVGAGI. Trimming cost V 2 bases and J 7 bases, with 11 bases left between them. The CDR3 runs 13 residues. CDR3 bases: TGTGCCAGCAGTTACGTCGACAGGAGTGGCTACACCTTC. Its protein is CASSYVDRSGYTF.

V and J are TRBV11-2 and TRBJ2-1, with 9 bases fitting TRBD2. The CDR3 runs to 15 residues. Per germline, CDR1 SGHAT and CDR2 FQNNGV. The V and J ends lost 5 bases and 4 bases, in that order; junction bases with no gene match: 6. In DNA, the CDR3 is TGTGCCAGCAGCACTCGACTAGCGGAGTACAATGAGCAGTTCTTC. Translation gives CASSTRLAEYNEQFF. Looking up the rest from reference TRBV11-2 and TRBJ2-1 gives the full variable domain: EAGVAQSPRYKIIEKRQSVAFWCNPISGHATLYWYQQILGQGPKLLIQFQNNGVVDDSQLPKDRFSAERLKGVDSTLKIQPAKLEDSAVYLCASSTRLAEYNEQFFGPGTRLTVL.

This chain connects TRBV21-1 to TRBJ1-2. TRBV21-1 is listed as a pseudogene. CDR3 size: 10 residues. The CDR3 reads CASKLNGYTF. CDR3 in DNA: TGTGCCAGCAAACTGAATGGCTACACCTTC.

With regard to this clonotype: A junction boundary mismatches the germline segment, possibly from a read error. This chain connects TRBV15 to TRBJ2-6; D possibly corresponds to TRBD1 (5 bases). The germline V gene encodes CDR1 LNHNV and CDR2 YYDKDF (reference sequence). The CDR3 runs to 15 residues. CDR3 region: CATSRTTEGANILTF. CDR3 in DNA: TGTGCCACCAGCAGGACGACAGAAGGGGCCAACATCCTGACTTTC. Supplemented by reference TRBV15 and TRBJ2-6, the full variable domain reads DAMVIQNPRYQVTQFGKPVTLSCSQTLNHNVMYWYQQKSSQAPKLLFHYYDKDFNNEADTPDNFQSRRPNTSFCFLDIRSPGLGDTAMYLCATSRTTEGANILTFGAGSRLTVL.

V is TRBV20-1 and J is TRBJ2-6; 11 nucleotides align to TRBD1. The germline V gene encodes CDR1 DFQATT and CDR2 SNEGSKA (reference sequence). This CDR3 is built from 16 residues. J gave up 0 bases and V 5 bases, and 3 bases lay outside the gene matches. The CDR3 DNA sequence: TGCAGTGCTCGGACAGGGGGCCGCTCTGGGGCCAACGTCCTGACTTTC. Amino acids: CSARTGGRSGANVLTF.

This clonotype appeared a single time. The CDR3 here is CASSLEQSVQYF. Written as DNA, the CDR3 is TGTGCCAGCAGCTTAGAACAAAGCGTGCAGTACTTC. The chain recombines TRBV13 with TRBJ2-7; D uncertain. Germline values: CDR1 PRHDT, CDR2 FYEKMQ (reference sequence). V gave up 1 base and J gave up 9 bases, with 10 bases separating them. There are 12 residues in the CDR3.

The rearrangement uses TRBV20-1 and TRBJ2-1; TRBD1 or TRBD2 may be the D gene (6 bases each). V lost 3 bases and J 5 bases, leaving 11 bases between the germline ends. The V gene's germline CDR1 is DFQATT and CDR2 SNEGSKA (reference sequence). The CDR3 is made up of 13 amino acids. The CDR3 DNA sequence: TGCAGTGCTAGGGGGGGCCGAAACAATGAGCAGTTCTTC. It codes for CSARGGRNNEQFF.

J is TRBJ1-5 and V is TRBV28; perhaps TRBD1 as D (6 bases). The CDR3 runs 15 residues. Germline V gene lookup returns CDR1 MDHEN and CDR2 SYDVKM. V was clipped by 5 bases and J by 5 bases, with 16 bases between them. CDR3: CASSLRVGADQPQHF. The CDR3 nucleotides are TGTGCCAGCAGTCTACGTGTGGGGGCGGATCAGCCCCAGCATTTT.

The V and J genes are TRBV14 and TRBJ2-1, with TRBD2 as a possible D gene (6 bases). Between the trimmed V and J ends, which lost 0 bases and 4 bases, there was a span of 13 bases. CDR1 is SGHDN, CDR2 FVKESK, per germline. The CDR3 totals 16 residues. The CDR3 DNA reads TGTGCCAGCAGCCAAGATTCCCAGCGGGCATACAATGAGCAGTTCTTC. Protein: CASSQDSQRAYNEQFF.

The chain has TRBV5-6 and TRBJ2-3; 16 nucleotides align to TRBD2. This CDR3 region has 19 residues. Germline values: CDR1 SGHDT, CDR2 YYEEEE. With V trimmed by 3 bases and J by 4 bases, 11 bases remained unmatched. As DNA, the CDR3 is TGTGCCAGCAGCTCCGGGACTAGCGGGAGGGCCGTCGTTCCAGATACGCAGTATTTT. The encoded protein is CASSSGTSGRAVVPDTQYF.

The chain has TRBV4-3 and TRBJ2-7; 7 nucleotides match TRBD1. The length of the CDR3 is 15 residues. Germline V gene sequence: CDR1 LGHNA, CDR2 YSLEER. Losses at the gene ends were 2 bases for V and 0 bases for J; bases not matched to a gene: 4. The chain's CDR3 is CASSQWTGASYEQYF. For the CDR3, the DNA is TGCGCCAGCAGCCAATGGACAGGAGCCTCCTACGAGCAGTACTTC.

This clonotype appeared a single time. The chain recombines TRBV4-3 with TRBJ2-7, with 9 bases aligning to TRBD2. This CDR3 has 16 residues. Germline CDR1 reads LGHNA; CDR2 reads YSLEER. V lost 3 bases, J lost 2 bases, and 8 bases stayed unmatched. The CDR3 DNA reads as TGCGCCAGCAGCCAGTACTGGGCTAGCGGGGCCTACGAGCAGTACTTC. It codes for CASSQYWASGAYEQYF.